Following are 30 T cell receptor beta chains from one sample sequenced in a study of shared clonotypes between healthy human individuals. The assay was immunoSEQ multiplex PCR, and TCRdb's table has in-frame clones only and misses some. The sample yields about 2.4 million clones, 80% to 95% seen once. The sequenced material came from naive CD4+ T cells from PBMCs. As to subset: CD45RA+ positively selected. The receptor set was obtained from a man in his late teens or twenties in good health. Some clones in this sample may be carry-over from other donors' samples.

This rearrangement joins TRBV15 to TRBJ2-3; 7 positions match TRBD1. Germline CDR1 reads LNHNV; CDR2 reads YYDKDF (reference sequence). J gave up 1 base and V 1 base, and 5 bases lay outside the gene matches. This CDR3 is 16 amino acids long. This chain's CDR3 is CATSRGDSRGTDTQYF. Written as DNA, the CDR3 is TGTGCCACCAGCAGAGGGGACAGTCGAGGCACAGATACGCAGTATTTT. The whole variable domain, remainder taken from reference TRBV15 and TRBJ2-3, is DAMVIQNPRYQVTQFGKPVTLSCSQTLNHNVMYWYQQKSSQAPKLLFHYYDKDFNNEADTPDNFQSRRPNTSFCFLDIRSPGLGDTAMYLCATSRGDSRGTDTQYFGPGTRLTVL.

The V and J genes are TRBV13 and TRBJ1-5; D remains unclear. This CDR3 is 14 amino acids long. The V gene's germline CDR1 is PRHDT and CDR2 FYEKMQ (reference sequence). The V gene lost 5 bases and the J gene lost 2 bases, with 10 bases spanning the gap. The CDR3 is CASSNKAGNQPQHF. For the CDR3, the DNA is TGTGCCAGCAGCAACAAGGCTGGCAATCAGCCCCAGCATTTT.

J is TRBJ2-2 and V is TRBV6-6; D might be TRBD1 (6 bases). Looked up from germline, CDR1 is MNHNY and CDR2 is SVGAGI (reference sequence). Trimming took off 6 bases at V and 6 bases at J, with 8 bases between the two ends. The CDR3 sequence is 12 residues long. CDR3 nucleotide sequence: TGTGCCAGCAGGCCAGGGGCCGGGGAGCTGTTTTTT. It specifies CASRPGAGELFF.

This clone has more than one count but fewer than ten. Other DNA sequences from this sample encode an identical CDR3 as well. The chain recombines TRBV9 with TRBJ1-2, with D uncertain. CDR3 length equals 11 residues. Germline lookup yields CDR1 SGDLS and CDR2 YYNGEE. V lost 3 bases to trimming and J lost 0 bases, with 0 bases between them. The CDR3 spells CASSANYGYTF. The CDR3 nucleotides read TGTGCCAGCAGCGCTAACTATGGCTACACCTTC.

As regards this clone: The identical CDR3 is also encoded by other nucleotide sequences in the sample. The V and J genes are TRBV7-9 and TRBJ2-5; D might be TRBD1 (6 bases). The ends were cut back, 0 bases at V and 5 bases at J, with 7 bases in the middle. Germline V CDR1 and CDR2: SEHNR, FQNEAQ (reference sequence). This CDR3 has 13 residues. The CDR3 sequence: CASSLAGGETQYF. CDR3 in DNA: TGTGCCAGCAGCTTAGCAGGGGGTGAGACCCAGTACTTC.

V and J are TRBV18 and TRBJ2-1, with D possibly being TRBD1 (6 bases). Per the germline V gene, CDR1 is KGHSH and CDR2 is LQKENI. V lost 1 base to trimming and J lost 10 bases, with 20 bases between them. The CDR3 runs to 16 residues. CDR3 in amino acids: CASSPHTGLGQGEQFF. CDR3 DNA: TGTGCCAGCTCACCACACACAGGGTTGGGGCAAGGAGAGCAGTTCTTC.

V usage is TRBV4-1 and J usage is TRBJ1-1; 7 bases match TRBD1. The V and J ends lost 3 bases and 1 base, in that order; junction bases with no gene match: 5. The germline CDR1 and CDR2 sequences are MGHRA and YSYEKL. This CDR3 has 15 residues. The DNA for the CDR3 is TGCGCCAGCAGCCAGGCGACAGGGCCGAACACTGAAGCTTTCTTT. This encodes CASSQATGPNTEAFF.

The chain couples TRBV7-9 to TRBJ2-5; perhaps D is TRBD1 or TRBD2 (5 bases each). Trimming removed 3 bases from V and 5 bases from J, with 22 bases in between. The CDR3 covers 17 residues. The germline V gene has CDR1 SEHNR and CDR2 FQNEAQ (reference sequence). This CDR3 is CASSLNSGTPRRETQYF. CDR3 DNA: TGTGCCAGCAGCTTGAATTCCGGGACCCCTAGGCGGGAGACCCAGTACTTC.

As regards this clone: Different DNA sequences within this sample yield the same CDR3. The chain employs TRBV19 and TRBJ1-4, with 8 nucleotides matching TRBD1. The CDR3 is 14 residues long. V lost 4 bases to trimming and J lost 6 bases; unmatched junction nucleotides: 4. Germline CDR1 reads LNHDA; CDR2 reads SQIVND (reference sequence). Here the CDR3 reads CASSRTGRDEKLFF. DNA of the CDR3: TGTGCCAGTAGTAGGACAGGGCGGGATGAAAAACTGTTTTTT.

The genes are TRBV6-6 and TRBJ1-1; D gene uncertain. Trimming shortened V by 2 bases and J by 1 base, and 8 bases separated the two germline ends. The CDR3 spans 14 residues. CDR1 MNHNY and CDR2 SVGAGI come from the germline V gene (reference sequence). The CDR3 DNA follows: TGTGCCAGCAGTTACAGGCAGTCGAACACTGAAGCTTTCTTT. Protein sequence: CASSYRQSNTEAFF.

As for this clone: This sample includes further DNA sequences coding for the same CDR3. The CDR3 DNA sequence: TGCGCCAGCAGCCCCGATCCCGGGGAGCTGTTTTTT. Its protein product is CASSPDPGELFF. V usage is TRBV5-1 and J usage is TRBJ2-2; no clear D gene. Germline CDR1 SGHRS, CDR2 YFSETQ. The CDR3 totals 12 residues. V dropped 4 bases and J dropped 6 bases, with 7 bases sitting between them.

A single count supports this clone. V gene TRBV2 combines with J gene TRBJ2-1; TRBD2 aligns across 11 bases. From germline, CDR1 is SNHLY and CDR2 FYNNEI. Trimming took 4 bases from V and 6 from J; bases not matched to a gene: 2. CDR3 length: 14 amino acids. CDR3 region: CASSGTSGPNEQFF. As DNA, the CDR3 is TGTGCCAGCAGTGGGACTAGCGGGCCCAATGAGCAGTTCTTC.

The V and J genes are TRBV4-1 and TRBJ1-1; D unresolved. The germline V and J ends were trimmed by 4 bases and 5 bases, with 14 bases remaining between them. The CDR3 has 14 residues. The germline gives CDR1 MGHRA, CDR2 YSYEKL. Written as DNA, the CDR3 is TGCGCCAGCAGCCGCGGCGGGGTGGGGACTGAAGCTTTCTTT. Translating it yields CASSRGGVGTEAFF.

As concerns this clone: This CDR3 is also generated by other DNA sequences in the sample. This CDR3 reads CASSSGGGDTQYF. The DNA of the CDR3 is TGCGCCAGCAGCAGCGGGGGAGGAGATACGCAGTATTTT. The gene calls are TRBV5-1 and TRBJ2-3, with 8 bases fitting TRBD2. The V gene end was trimmed by 4 bases and the J gene end by 5 bases; junction bases not matched to a gene: 3. The CDR3 covers 13 residues. Germline assignment: CDR1 SGHRS and CDR2 YFSETQ.

The CDR3 loop is CASSSPGSNEQYF. CDR3 bases: TGTGCCAGCAGCTCACCAGGGTCCAACGAGCAGTACTTC. The V and J genes are TRBV28 and TRBJ2-7, with D possibly matching TRBD1 (5 bases). V was clipped by 6 bases and J by 5 bases, with 14 bases between them. The CDR3 has 13 residues. Germline V gene data show CDR1 as MDHEN and CDR2 as SYDVKM.

V is TRBV6-1 and J is TRBJ1-1, with D perhaps TRBD1 (6 bases). Trimming took off 6 bases at V and 2 bases at J, with 16 bases between the two ends. Germline V gene lookup returns CDR1 MNHNS and CDR2 SASEGT. The CDR3 has 15 amino acids. In DNA form, the CDR3 reads TGTGCCAGCAGGATACAGGGTGTGGGCAACACTGAAGCTTTCTTT. Its protein product is CASRIQGVGNTEAFF.

The chain couples TRBV7-3 to TRBJ2-1; 9 bases match TRBD2. CDR1 SGHTA and CDR2 FQGTGA come from the germline V gene. The CDR3 loop spans 16 amino acids. J lost 4 bases, V lost 2 bases, and 6 bases had no gene match. This CDR3 reads CASSLEGGRGYNEQFF. DNA for the CDR3: TGTGCCAGCAGCTTAGAAGGCGGGAGGGGGTACAATGAGCAGTTCTTC.

The chain combines TRBV18 with TRBJ2-7; no clear D gene. V was cut by 2 bases and J by 3 bases, with 11 bases left in between. Looked up from germline, CDR1 is KGHSH and CDR2 is LQKENI. The CDR3 extends over 14 amino acids. CDR3: CASSPGGRFYEQYF. Written as DNA, the CDR3 is TGTGCCAGCTCACCAGGCGGACGGTTCTACGAGCAGTACTTC.

The V gene is TRBV7-8, the J gene TRBJ2-5, with 9 positions matching TRBD2. CDR1 is SGHVS, CDR2 FQNEAQ, per germline. Trimming cost V 6 bases and J 4 bases; bases outside gene matches: 12. The CDR3 covers 16 residues. The CDR3 spells CASSVLAGGPGETQYF. As DNA, the CDR3 is TGTGCCAGCAGTGTATTGGCGGGAGGGCCGGGAGAGACCCAGTACTTC.

V gene TRBV28 combines with J gene TRBJ2-1; D is uncertain. CDR3 length equals 12 residues. Germline loops: CDR1 MDHEN, CDR2 SYDVKM. The V gene lost 8 bases and the J gene lost 1 base, with 6 bases spanning the gap. CDR3: CASWGSYNEQFF. For the CDR3, the DNA is TGTGCCAGCTGGGGATCCTACAATGAGCAGTTCTTC. Filled out from reference TRBV28 and TRBJ2-1, the complete variable domain reads DVKVTQSSRYLVKRTGEKVFLECVQDMDHENMFWYRQDPGLGLRLIYFSYDVKMKEKGDIPEGYSVSREKKERFSLILESASTNQTSMYLCASWGSYNEQFFGPGTRLTVL.

This chain uses TRBV11-2 with TRBJ2-3; D is unclear. The CDR3 totals 15 residues. Trimming removed 5 bases from V and 2 bases from J, with 14 bases in between. Germline CDR1 is SGHAT and CDR2 is FQNNGV. This CDR3 reads CASSPPRSYTDTQYF. CDR3 bases: TGTGCCAGCAGCCCCCCCCGGAGCTACACAGATACGCAGTATTTT.

V and J are TRBV6-5 and TRBJ1-5, with TRBD1 matching over 8 bases. Per germline, CDR1 MNHEY and CDR2 SVGAGI. The CDR3 runs to 12 residues. As DNA, the CDR3 is TGTGCTACACAGGGGGTCGGACAGCCCCAGCATTTT. Translation: CATQGVGQPQHF.

The chain has TRBV6-1 and TRBJ2-7, with D possibly TRBD1 on 6 matching bases. This CDR3 is built from 15 residues. Germline CDR1 MNHNS, CDR2 SASEGT. V was shortened by 7 bases and J by 5 bases, with 21 bases between the two germline ends. This CDR3 reads CASKKDRRPYDEQYF. The CDR3 coding sequence is TGTGCCAGCAAGAAAGACAGGAGGCCATACGACGAGCAGTACTTC.

The V and J genes are TRBV5-4 and TRBJ1-3; D is uncertain. Germline CDR1 and CDR2: SGHNT and YYREEE (reference sequence). The CDR3 has 13 amino acids. V shed 3 bases and J shed 14 bases, with 18 bases lying between them. CDR3 sequence (DNA): TGTGCCAGCAGCTCTCCGGGTCTCGAGTACGTATATTTT. It yields the protein CASSSPGLEYVYF.

The chain carries TRBV6-5 and TRBJ1-2; 10 bases align to TRBD1. There are 14 residues in the CDR3. Losses at the gene ends were 7 bases for V and 6 bases for J; bases not matched to a gene: 8. The germline gives CDR1 MNHEY, CDR2 SVGAGI. The CDR3 reads CASTFGDRGDGYTF. In DNA, the CDR3 is TGTGCCAGCACTTTCGGGGACAGGGGTGATGGCTACACCTTC.

V is TRBV19 and J is TRBJ1-3, with D hard to call. V lost 5 bases to trimming and J lost 0 bases, with 11 bases between them. The CDR3 loop spans 15 amino acids. Germline CDR1 reads LNHDA; CDR2 reads SQIVND (reference sequence). The CDR3 sequence is CASSPGRNSGNTIYF. Here the CDR3 DNA reads TGTGCCAGTAGTCCTGGCCGAAACTCTGGAAACACCATATATTTT.

V and J are TRBV7-2 and TRBJ1-2; 7 positions match TRBD1. The junction had 3 bases not matched to a gene; V was cut back by 2 bases and J by 3 bases. CDR1 and CDR2 from the germline V gene are SGHTA and FQGNSA. The CDR3 extends over 14 amino acids. The CDR3 DNA is TGTGCCAGCAGCTTAAGGGGGCGTGACTATGGCTACACCTTC. Amino acid sequence: CASSLRGRDYGYTF.

This clone was recorded a few times. The same CDR3 arises from other DNA sequences in this sample as well. The chain joins TRBV28 to TRBJ2-1; D gene unclear. The V end lost 5 bases, the J end lost 8 bases, and 7 bases lay between the germline ends. Germline V CDR1 and CDR2: MDHEN, SYDVKM. The CDR3 runs to 11 residues. In nucleotides, the CDR3 is TGTGCCAGCAGTCTCAACTATGAGCAGTTCTTC. Protein product: CASSLNYEQFF.

The rearrangement uses TRBV7-3 and TRBJ2-1, with 10 positions matching TRBD2. Germline V gene lookup returns CDR1 SGHTA and CDR2 FQGTGA. The CDR3 sequence is 14 residues long. The V and J ends lost 3 bases and 7 bases, in that order; junction bases with no gene match: 3. The CDR3, as DNA: TGTGCCAGCAGCTTGCTAGCGGGAGAAAATGAGCAGTTCTTC. As protein: CASSLLAGENEQFF.

Turning to this clone: One end of the junction fails to match germline, which may point to a read error. V gene TRBV29-1 combines with J gene TRBJ2-6; D unresolved. Germline CDR1 is SQVTM and CDR2 is ANQGSEA. The CDR3 extends over 14 amino acids. The CDR3 spells CGVFVASGANVLTF. The DNA of the CDR3 is TGCGGCGTTTTCGTGGCGTCTGGGGCCAACGTCCTGACTTTC.